This entry concerns a single T cell receptor (beta chain). This clonotype was recorded many times. The clone's antigen remains unknown. It has no much larger one-base neighbor in the sample; base qualities were not kept. Hyperthyroidism was defined as stable when no progression to ophthalmopathy occurred within 18 months of follow-up. Hyperthyroidism patients were newly diagnosed, were aged 18 to 65 years, and had a disease duration under 2 months. Patients with other autoimmune diseases, uncontrolled infections, pregnancy or lactation were excluded from the study. Clinical symptoms, serum thyroxine, TRAb, thyroid ultrasound and orbital computed tomography formed the basis of the diagnosis. Ficoll-Paque density gradient centrifugation was used to isolate PBMCs from 10 ml of fresh peripheral blood. Trizol reagent was used to extract the total RNA, and its quality was then checked on an Agilent 2100 Bioanalyzer.

The data stem from a study of Graves' ophthalmopathy and Graves' hyperthyroidism (dated by TCRdb to the late 2010s). About the study as a whole: Peripheral blood was collected at initial diagnosis, before any treatment. Once sampling was done, hyperthyroidism patients were given methimazole at a starting dose of 30 mg daily, while ophthalmopathy patients were given high-dose intravenous methylprednisolone. To explore V-J signatures that separate ophthalmopathy from hyperthyroidism, a discovery set of about a hundred patients was enrolled, consisting of 43 with ophthalmopathy and 57 with stable hyperthyroidism. The independent validation cohort included around 19 hyperthyroidism patients plus 17 patients who later progressed from hyperthyroidism to ophthalmopathy. T-cell repertoires of thyroid tissue and blood were compared in over 5 hyperthyroidism patients. In total, some 140 blood samples were TCR-sequenced: approximately 40 ophthalmopathy, around 75 hyperthyroidism and roughly 17 hyperthyroidism-to-ophthalmopathy patients. TCR beta repertoire signatures were used to distinguish Graves' ophthalmopathy from Graves' hyperthyroidism and to predict progression to ophthalmopathy.

What the work shows at the level of the full study, not this receptor alone: Most of the expanded thyroid clonotypes with a frequency above 0.001 were also detected in blood, and it was suggested that the thyroid immune response may be reflected by blood repertoires. In validation, the model predicted ophthalmopathy progression with more than 55% sensitivity and approximately 72% specificity; roughly eleven predicted patients were CT-confirmed with GO in a median of about 6.1 months. In cross-validation, the 13-signature model distinguished ophthalmopathy from stable hyperthyroidism with almost 90% sensitivity and roughly 81% specificity, and in the test set the corresponding values were approximately 79% and 70%. No statistical method was used to set the sample size in advance, and the investigators knew which group each participant was assigned to.

For repertoire sequencing, TCR beta CDR3 regions were amplified from RNA transcripts. The first round was an RT-PCR using HTBI primers with the Qiagen OneStep RT-PCR kit, and this first round was followed by a second-round multiplex PCR, then size selection and purification. Libraries were sequenced on an Illumina HiSeq2000 using paired-end 100 bp reads. Per the source publication's procedure: SOAPnuke was used to process the reads, throwing out any read that had adapters, had uncalled bases, had a mean Phred below 15, or lacked an exact constant-primer or identifier match. COPE v1.2.5 was used to merge high-quality paired reads. Each unique nucleotide sequence was treated as a clonotype, and MiTCR v1.1 was used to align the clonotypes to the IMGT TRB V, D and J references. The analysis was limited to V-J combinations with a frequency above 0.0001, which together covered over 98% of repertoires. For each V-J combination, a TCR clonal expansion and chaos score was defined as the ratio of F50 clonal expansion to chaos observed in the TCRdist matrix. Welch's t-statistics and random forest were used to reduce the features to about twelve V-J combinations, which were then used as input to a naive Bayes classifier. The similarity between thyroid and blood repertoires was quantified using the Morisita-Horn index. Using fastp at Q25 and MiXCR, TCRdb reprocessed the public reads and kept productive beta chains. Rows with one shared CDR3 protein collapse into an entry with the most common genes and DNA. TCRdb's processing, not the study's, gives the V and J calls here. The sample data list 300,000 to 450,000 distinct CDR3 sequences, and about 18% of these were observed just once. The ten largest clones take up 2% to 3% of the sample.

The CDR3, from cysteine to phenylalanine, totals 14 residues. Only the CDR3 part of the read is kept: 42 bases, read in frame from the first base. In the germline V gene (reference sequence), CDR1 corresponds to LNHDA and CDR2 to SQIVND. At the junction V is shortened by 2 bases and J by 3 bases, with 11 bases in between. The sample consisted of peripheral blood. This sequence uses TRBV19 and TRBJ2-7; D gene: possibly TRBD2, on 6 matching bases. The sequence was collected from an adult woman with stable Graves' hyperthyroidism. In nucleotides, the sequence is TGTGCCAGTAGTATACCGGGAGAGGGCTACGAGCAGTACTTC. This codes for CASSIPGEGYEQYF.